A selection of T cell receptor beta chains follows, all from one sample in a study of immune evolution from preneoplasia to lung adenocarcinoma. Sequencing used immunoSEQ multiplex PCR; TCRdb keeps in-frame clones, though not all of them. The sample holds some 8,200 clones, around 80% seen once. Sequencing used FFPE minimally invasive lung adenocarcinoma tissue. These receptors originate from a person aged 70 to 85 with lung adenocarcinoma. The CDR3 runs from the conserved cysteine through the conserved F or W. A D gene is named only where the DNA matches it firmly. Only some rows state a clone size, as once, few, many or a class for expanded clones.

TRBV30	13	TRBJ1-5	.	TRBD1	TGTGCCTGCAACAGGGGAAGCAATCAGCCCCAGCATTTT	CACNRGSNQPQHF
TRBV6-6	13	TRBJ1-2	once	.	TGTGCCAGCAGTTTTTCGGATGACTATGGCTACACCTTC	CASSFSDDYGYTF
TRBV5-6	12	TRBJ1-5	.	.	TGTGCCAGCAGCGTAGGATTAAGTCCCCAGCATTTT	CASSVGLSPQHF
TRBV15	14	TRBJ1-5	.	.	TGTGCCACCAGCAGAGAATTGGGTCCTGGTCCCCAGCATTTT	CATSRELGPGPQHF
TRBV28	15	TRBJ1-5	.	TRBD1	TGTGCCAGCAGGGTCGGACAGGGTAGCAATCAGCCCCAGCATTTT	CASRVGQGSNQPQHF
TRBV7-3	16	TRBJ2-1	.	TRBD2	TGTGCCAGCAGCTTAGGCCTAGCGGGAGGGTTTGATGAGCAGTTCTTC	CASSLGLAGGFDEQFF
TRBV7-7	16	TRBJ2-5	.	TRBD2	TGTGCCAGCAGCTTAGGGACTAGCGGGAGCCAAGAGACCCAGTACTTC	CASSLGTSGSQETQYF
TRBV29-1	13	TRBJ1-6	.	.	TGCAGCGTTTTGCAGGGGAATAATTCACCCCTCCACTTT	CSVLQGNNSPLHF
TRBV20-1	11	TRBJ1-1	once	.	TGCAGTGCCAGTGGGCAGGAGACAGCTTTCTTT	CSASGQETAFF
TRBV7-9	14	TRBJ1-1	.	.	TGTGCCAGCAGGCCGGGGGGACTGGGGACTGAAGCTTTCTTT	CASRPGGLGTEAFF
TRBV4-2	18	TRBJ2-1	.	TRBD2	TGTGCCAGCAGCCAGAAGATAGGAGGACTAGGGCTATTCAATGAGCAGTTCTTC	CASSQKIGGLGLFNEQFF
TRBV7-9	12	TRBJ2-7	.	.	TGTGCCAGCAGCTCCGACTACTACGAGCAGTACTTC	CASSSDYYEQYF
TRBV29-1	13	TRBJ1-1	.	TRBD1	TGCAGCGGACAACAGGGGTCGGGAACTGAAGCTTTCTTT	CSGQQGSGTEAFF
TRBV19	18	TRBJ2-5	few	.	TGTGCCAGTAGTATAGGAGTTTGGGGCAGGGTCGCGAGCGAGACCCAGTACTTC	CASSIGVWGRVASETQYF
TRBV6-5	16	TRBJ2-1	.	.	TGTGCCAGCAGTTACTGGAACAGCAACCTAAACAATGAGCAGTTCTTC	CASSYWNSNLNNEQFF
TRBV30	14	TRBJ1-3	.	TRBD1	TGTGCCTGGAGCCGGACAGGGGCTGGAAACACCATATATTTT	CAWSRTGAGNTIYF
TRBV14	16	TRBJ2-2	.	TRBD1	TGTGCCAGCAGCCAACGGCTTATCCAGGGGGCGGGGGAGCTGTTTTTT	CASSQRLIQGAGELFF
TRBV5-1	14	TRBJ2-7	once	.	TGCGCCAGCAGCTTTAGACAGGAATCCTACGAGCAGTACTTC	CASSFRQESYEQYF
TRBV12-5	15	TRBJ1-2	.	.	TGTGCTAGTGGTTCAACCCGACAGGAAGACTATGGCTACACCTTC	CASGSTRQEDYGYTF
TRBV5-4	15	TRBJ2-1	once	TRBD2	TGTGCCAGCAGCCCCGGACTAGCGGTATACAATGAGCAGTTCTTC	CASSPGLAVYNEQFF
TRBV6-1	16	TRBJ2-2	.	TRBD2	TGTGCCAGCAGTGAAGGGAGTAGCGGGAGGGCCGGGGAGCTGTTTTTT	CASSEGSSGRAGELFF
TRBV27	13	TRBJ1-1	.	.	TGTGCCAGCTCCACCGGGGGAGGGTCTGAAGCTTTCTTT	CASSTGGGSEAFF
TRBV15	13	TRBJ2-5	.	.	TGTGCCACCAGCAGGTCGACGGTAGAGACCCAGTACTTC	CATSRSTVETQYF
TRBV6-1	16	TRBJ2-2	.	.	TGTGCCAGCAGTGAACGGATCGAGTCTCGCACCGGGGAGCTGTTTTTT	CASSERIESRTGELFF
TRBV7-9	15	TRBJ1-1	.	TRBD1	TGTGCCAGCAGCTTAGTGGGACAGCTGAACACTGAAGCTTTCTTT	CASSLVGQLNTEAFF
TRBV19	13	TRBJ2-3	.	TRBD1	TGTGCCAGTGGGGACAGTCCCACAGATACGCAGTATTTT	CASGDSPTDTQYF
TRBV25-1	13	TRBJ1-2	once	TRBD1	TGTGCCAGTTCGGGACAGGTTAACTATGGCTACACCTTC	CASSGQVNYGYTF
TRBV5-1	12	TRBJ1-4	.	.	TGCGCCAGCAGCTTAGAGGATGAAAAACTGTTTTTT	CASSLEDEKLFF
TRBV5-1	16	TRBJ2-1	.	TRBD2	TGCGCCAGCAGCTGGGTGGCGGGGGGCCGCGACAATGAGCAGTTCTTC	CASSWVAGGRDNEQFF
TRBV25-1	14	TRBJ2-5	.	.	TGTGCCAGCAGTGACCTCCTAGGTGGAGAGACCCAGTACTTC	CASSDLLGGETQYF
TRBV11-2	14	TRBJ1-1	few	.	TGTGCCAGCAGCTTAGGGGGTAGGAGGACTGAAGCTTTCTTT	CASSLGGRRTEAFF
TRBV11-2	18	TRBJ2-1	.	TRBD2	TGTGCCAGCAGCTCAACCTCTCGACTAGCGGGAGATCGGAATGAGCAGTTCTTC	CASSSTSRLAGDRNEQFF
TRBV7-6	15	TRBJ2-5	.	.	TGTGCCAGCAGCCGCGGGCCAACTCCACCAGAGACCCAGTACTTC	CASSRGPTPPETQYF
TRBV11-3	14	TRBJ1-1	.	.	TGTGCCAGCAGCCATCCAGAGGGGGTGGCTGAAGCTTTCTTT	CASSHPEGVAEAFF
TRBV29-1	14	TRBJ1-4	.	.	TGCAGCGTTGTACAGGATGAGACTAATGAAAAACTGTTTTTT	CSVVQDETNEKLFF
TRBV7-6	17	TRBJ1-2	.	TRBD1	TGTGCCAGCAGCCCCGGGACAGGGAGGATTGGGGTCTATGGCTACACCTTC	CASSPGTGRIGVYGYTF
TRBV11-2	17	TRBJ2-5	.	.	TGTGCCAGCAGCCCCCGGGGGCAGGGTAATAGTTGGGAGACCCAGTACTTC	CASSPRGQGNSWETQYF
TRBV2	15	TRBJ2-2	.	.	TGTGCCAGCAGAACAGGGAACAGGAACACCGGGGAGCTGTTTTTT	CASRTGNRNTGELFF
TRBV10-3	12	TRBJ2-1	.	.	TGTGCCACCGGCTCCCTCGACAATGAGCAGTTCTTC	CATGSLDNEQFF
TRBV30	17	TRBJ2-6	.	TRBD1	TGTGCCTGGATCCCTGACAGGGTTAGGTCTGGGGCCAACGTCCTGACTTTC	CAWIPDRVRSGANVLTF
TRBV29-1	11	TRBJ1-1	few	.	TGCAGCGCCGGAGTGCACACTGAAGCTTTCTTT	CSAGVHTEAFF
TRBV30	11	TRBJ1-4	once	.	TGTGCCTGGCAGCAAGGAGAAAAACTGTTTTTT	CAWQQGEKLFF
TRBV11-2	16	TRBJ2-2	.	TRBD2	TGTGCCAGCAATTCCGGACTAGCGGGGAACACCGGGGAGCTGTTTTTT	CASNSGLAGNTGELFF
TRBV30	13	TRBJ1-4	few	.	TGTGCCTGGAGTGGGGACTTTGGTATTGAACTGTTTTTT	CAWSGDFGIELFF
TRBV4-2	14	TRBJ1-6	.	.	TGTGCCAGCAGCCAAGGGTCTCTTAATTCACCCCTCCACTTT	CASSQGSLNSPLHF